This T cell receptor (beta chain) comes out of a study of T cell changes during pregnancy in multiple sclerosis. Germline V lookup: CDR1 LGHNT, CDR2 FRNRAP. Trimming shortened V by 6 bases and J by 4 bases, and 13 bases separated the two germline ends. This CDR3 has 13 amino acids. The table came from immunoSEQ multiplex PCR; TCRdb's copy has only in-frame clones and leaves some out. The sample contains fewer than 20,000 clones, roughly 84% of which appear only once. The TCR was taken from a female donor with multiple sclerosis, enrolled in a pregnancy study. The sample was CD8+ T cells from peripheral blood mononuclear cells, taken after pregnancy. The chain joins TRBV12-5 to TRBJ2-7, with TRBD1 as a possible D gene (6 bases). The CDR3 loop is CASGLQGTYEQYF. For the CDR3, the DNA is TGTGCTAGTGGACTCCAGGGGACGTACGAGCAGTACTTC.